This T cell receptor (beta chain) was retrieved from a study of T-cell reconstitution after alpha-beta-depleted transplantation in children (dated by TCRdb to 2016 to 2017). Background on the whole study: Using TCR repertoire profiling, the study quantitatively followed how T-cell immune reconstitution unfolded in children after TCRalphabeta/CD19-depleted allogeneic hematopoietic cell transplantation.

The CDR3 contains 14 residues, cysteine and phenylalanine counted. The kept DNA is CDR3 alone, 42 bases in frame from the first base. CDR1 and CDR2, per the germline V gene, are MDHEN and SYDVKM. V is reduced by 8 bases and J by 5 bases, leaving a spacing of 16 bases between them. The receptor library was made with PCR. The run used an Illumina HiSeq 2500. TCR libraries were prepared with molecular barcoding, using unique molecular identifiers to normalize TCRbeta repertoire quantification. The raw public data were reprocessed by TCRdb itself: fastp quality trimming at Q25, MiXCR clonotype calling, in-frame beta chains only. Records with the same CDR3 protein are collapsed into one entry carrying the most frequent genes and DNA. Within this sample are 190,000 or so distinct CDR3 sequences, with approximately 6.6% of them counted one time only. Together, the top ten hold approximately 3% of the sample.

This clonotype has at least ten counts. This clone's antigen is unknown. No qualities accompany the bases; no much larger clone lies one base away. The chain employs TRBV28 and TRBJ2-1; the D gene cannot be named for sure. This TCR was sampled from a human donor who donated a stem cell graft to a child with Wiskott-Aldrich syndrome. The source material was PBMCs from the stem cell graft donor, sampled from the stem cell graft. The CDR3 protein: CASLGQRGNNEQFF. In nucleotide form, the sequence is TGTGCCAGCCTCGGTCAGCGCGGAAACAATGAGCAGTTCTTC.